One sample yielded the 12 T cell receptor beta chains listed below, sequenced in a study of T-cell reconstitution after alpha-beta-depleted transplantation in children. Using unique molecular identifiers, the investigators prepared the TCRbeta library. MiXCR, run by TCRdb on the PCR reads, gives a single entry per CDR3 protein. This table has 250,000 to 400,000 distinct CDR3 sequences, around 25% appearing once. The sequences come from PBMCs, mostly from graft donor cells, collected 180 days after TCRalphabeta/CD19-depleted stem cell transplant. These receptors were collected from a male patient between 5 and 17 years old who had a stem cell transplant for acute lymphoblastic leukemia, so the T cells may come from the graft donor.

The DNA of the CDR3 is TGCAGCGTTGGGCAGGACTACGAGCAGTACTTC. Its protein is CSVGQDYEQYF. The chain carries TRBV29-1 and TRBJ2-7; no clear D. This CDR3 is built from 11 residues. Trimming shortened V by 4 bases and J by 3 bases, and 7 bases separated the two germline ends. Germline-derived CDR1 and CDR2 are SQVTM and ANQGSEA.

The gene calls are TRBV24-1 and TRBJ2-3; D not certain. Trimming took off 2 bases at V and 5 bases at J, with 10 bases between the two ends. The CDR3 length is 14 residues. Germline loops: CDR1 KGHDR, CDR2 SFDVKD. The chain's CDR3 is CATSDSRPVDTQYF. Here the CDR3 DNA reads TGTGCCACCAGTGATTCGAGGCCGGTAGATACGCAGTATTTT.

The sample holds a few counts of this clonotype. This chain connects TRBV3-1 to TRBJ2-1; 12 bases map to TRBD2. This CDR3 is built from 19 residues. Losses at the gene ends were 2 bases for V and 4 bases for J; bases not matched to a gene: 12. Germline-derived CDR1 and CDR2 are LGHDT and YNNKEL (reference sequence). The CDR3 spells CASSQFGLAGLIPYNEQFF. CDR3 nucleotides: TGTGCCAGCAGCCAATTCGGACTAGCGGGATTAATCCCTTACAATGAGCAGTTCTTC.

The V call is TRBV15, the J call TRBJ2-3; TRBD2 matches 11 bases. V lost 0 bases, J lost 2 bases, and 7 bases stayed unmatched. Germline CDR1 reads LNHNV; CDR2 reads YYDKDF (reference sequence). CDR3 length: 18 amino acids. The CDR3 DNA reads TGTGCCACCAGCAGAGACGGCGGGACTAGCGGCCTCACAGATACGCAGTATTTT. Protein sequence: CATSRDGGTSGLTDTQYF.

V gene TRBV6-5 combines with J gene TRBJ1-1, with 8 bases lining up with TRBD1. Germline assignment: CDR1 MNHEY and CDR2 SVGAGI. J lost 4 bases, V lost 2 bases, and 9 bases had no gene match. This CDR3 is built from 16 residues. The CDR3 DNA is TGTGCCAGCAGTTACGAGACAGGGGTGGCGAGCACTGAAGCTTTCTTT. As protein: CASSYETGVASTEAFF.

This clonotype occurred a few times. V and J are TRBV5-6 and TRBJ2-7; D is unclear. The CDR3 sequence is 15 residues long. Germline CDR1 reads SGHDT; CDR2 reads YYEEEE. The V gene lost 0 bases and the J gene lost 0 bases, with 10 bases spanning the gap. DNA for the CDR3: TGTGCCAGCAGCTTGGACGGCAGCCCCTCCTACGAGCAGTACTTC. This translates into CASSLDGSPSYEQYF.

This rearrangement joins TRBV4-1 to TRBJ1-1, with D perhaps TRBD1 (6 bases). The germline V gene encodes CDR1 MGHRA and CDR2 YSYEKL. Trimming took 0 bases from V and 5 from J, leaving 16 bases between them. The CDR3 spans 16 residues. CDR3 amino acids: CASSQDHRGARTEAFF. CDR3 nucleotides: TGCGCCAGCAGCCAAGATCACCGGGGGGCAAGAACTGAAGCTTTCTTT.

This clonotype was seen more than once but under ten times. V usage is TRBV18 and J usage is TRBJ1-2; D may be TRBD1 (5 bases). Trimming took off 4 bases at V and 0 bases at J, with 24 bases between the two ends. Germline V CDR1 and CDR2: KGHSH, LQKENI. This CDR3 is 19 amino acids long. The CDR3 nucleotides are TGTGCCAGCTCACATCCGGGGGACTATTCTCACCCCTCTAACTATGGCTACACCTTC. This codes for CASSHPGDYSHPSNYGYTF.

The rearrangement links TRBV13 to TRBJ2-3, with 8 bases lining up with TRBD2. V was clipped by 2 bases and J by 3 bases; unmatched bases: 7. Per germline, CDR1 PRHDT and CDR2 FYEKMQ (reference sequence). This CDR3 comprises 16 residues. The CDR3 is CASSLTGRAATDTQYF. The CDR3 bases are TGTGCCAGCAGCTTAACCGGGAGGGCCGCGACAGATACGCAGTATTTT.

This clonotype has more than one count but fewer than ten. The V gene is TRBV7-8, the J gene TRBJ2-1; TRBD2 matches 12 bases. V dropped 5 bases and J dropped 12; count of bases not matched to a gene: 11. Germline CDR1 reads SGHVS; CDR2 reads FQNEAQ. The CDR3 sequence is 15 residues long. The CDR3 here is CASSPRLAGATRQFF. CDR3 bases: TGTGCCAGCAGCCCACGACTAGCGGGAGCGACACGGCAGTTCTTC.

Only a few counts were recorded for this clonotype. The chain joins TRBV10-3 to TRBJ2-1; 9 nucleotides match TRBD2. The J segment lost 8 bases and the V segment lost 6 bases, leaving 2 bases of the junction unmatched. The CDR3 contains 12 residues. In germline, CDR1 is ENHRY, CDR2 SYGVKD. The CDR3 DNA reads TGTGCCATCAGGACTAGCGGATATGAGCAGTTCTTC. Its protein is CAIRTSGYEQFF.

The chain uses TRBV20-1 and TRBJ1-6, with unresolved D. V dropped 6 bases and J dropped 15 bases, with 9 bases sitting between them. CDR1 DFQATT and CDR2 SNEGSKA come from the germline V gene (reference sequence). The CDR3 loop spans 9 amino acids. The CDR3 loop reads CSALKGLHF. The CDR3 region has the DNA TGCAGTGCACTAAAGGGCCTCCACTTT.